These T cell receptor beta chains were read from a single sample in a study of molecular identifiers for immune sequencing clone quantification. Each CDR3 protein gets one entry after TCRdb re-called the PCR reads with MiXCR. The table shows fewer than 350,000 distinct CDR3 sequences, with over 20% occurring only once. Sequencing used naive CD8+ T cells from blood, with Jurkat cell RNA spiked in. These TCRs come from a human donor in good health. Some libraries in this study had Jurkat cell RNA spiked in. CDR3s include the opening cysteine and the closing phenylalanine or tryptophan. A D gene is named only where the DNA matches it firmly. The listing skips clone size in some rows; elsewhere it reads once, few, many or a size class.

j_call v_call clone_size d_call cdr3_aa cdr3_nt
TRBJ1-2 TRBV7-9 . . CASSLGPGHLEYGYTF TGTGCCAGCAGCTTAGGGCCGGGACATCTTGAATATGGCTACACCTTC
TRBJ2-7 TRBV7-2 once TRBD1 CASSWPGQGSNEQYF TGTGCCAGCAGCTGGCCGGGACAGGGGAGCAACGAGCAGTACTTC
TRBJ2-3 TRBV6-2/TRBV6-3 many TRBD2 CASSYELAGDADTQYF TGTGCCAGCAGTTACGAACTAGCGGGGGACGCGGATACGCAGTATTTT
TRBJ2-5 TRBV3-1 . . CASSPPGKGKTQYF TGTGCCAGCAGCCCCCCAGGGAAGGGGAAGACCCAGTACTTC
TRBJ2-5 TRBV7-9 many TRBD2 CASSFPGTRAEETQYF TGTGCCAGCAGCTTTCCCGGGACTAGGGCCGAAGAGACCCAGTACTTC
TRBJ2-7 TRBV20-1 . TRBD1 CSARLQGAYEQYF TGCAGTGCTAGATTACAGGGGGCGTACGAGCAGTACTTC
TRBJ2-7 TRBV19 . TRBD1 CASSIDLETGWSYEQYF TGTGCCAGTAGTATAGATCTCGAGACAGGGTGGTCCTACGAGCAGTACTTC
TRBJ2-7 TRBV7-9 many TRBD1 CASSFPGQGAGYEQYF TGTGCCAGCAGCTTCCCGGGACAGGGGGCTGGTTACGAGCAGTACTTC
TRBJ2-1 TRBV6-2/TRBV6-3 few TRBD1 CASSYSETGGVEQFF TGTGCCAGCAGTTACTCTGAGACAGGGGGTGTTGAGCAGTTCTTC
TRBJ2-7 TRBV20-1 many . CSATGTGSYEQYF TGCAGTGCGACCGGGACTGGCAGTTACGAGCAGTACTTC
TRBJ2-7 TRBV20-1 many . CSALRGPEQYF TGCAGTGCTCTCAGGGGACCCGAGCAGTACTTC
TRBJ2-3 TRBV12-3/TRBV12-4 many . CASSYQGAGTGDTQYF TGTGCCAGCAGCTACCAGGGAGCAGGCACCGGTGATACGCAGTATTTT
TRBJ1-1 TRBV7-9 many TRBD1 CASSSPGGEAFF TGTGCCAGCAGCTCACCAGGGGGAGAAGCTTTCTTT
TRBJ1-1 TRBV10-2 many . CASSEGARLTEAFF TGCGCCAGCAGTGAGGGGGCGCGGCTCACTGAAGCCTTCTTT
TRBJ2-5 TRBV6-5 many . CASSGLEETQYF TGTGCCAGCAGCGGGCTCGAAGAGACCCAGTACTTC
TRBJ2-1 TRBV12-3/TRBV12-4 many TRBD2 CASSGWTSGGLEQFF TGTGCCAGCAGTGGATGGACTAGCGGGGGGCTTGAGCAGTTCTTC
TRBJ2-6 TRBV2 . . CASCRNSGANVLTF TGTGCCAGCTGCAGGAACTCTGGGGCCAACGTCCTGACTTTC
TRBJ1-5 TRBV6-2/TRBV6-3 many TRBD1 CASSYQGDQPQHF TGTGCCAGCAGTTACCAGGGGGACCAGCCCCAGCATTTT
TRBJ2-7 TRBV4-2 many TRBD2 CASSRGLAAAYEQYF TGTGCCAGCAGCCGAGGACTAGCGGCTGCCTACGAGCAGTACTTC
TRBJ1-1 TRBV9 many . CASSGGDSSEAFF TGTGCCAGCAGCGGCGGGGATTCGTCTGAAGCTTTCTTT
TRBJ2-3 TRBV6-6 many . CATTLAVAGDTQYF TGTGCCACCACACTGGCGGTGGCAGGAGATACGCAGTATTTT
TRBJ1-1 TRBV5-4 many TRBD1 CASSPSQGAHTEAFF TGTGCCAGCAGCCCATCACAGGGGGCGCACACTGAAGCTTTCTTT
TRBJ2-2 TRBV28 many TRBD2 CASRFGAGVTGELFF TGTGCCAGCAGGTTCGGGGCGGGAGTCACCGGGGAGCTGTTTTTT
TRBJ1-1 TRBV20-1 . . CSAPPSDSTEAFF TGCAGTGCCCCGCCGTCCGACAGCACTGAAGCTTTCTTT
TRBJ1-1 TRBV20-1 . . CSAGGRQTNTEAFF TGCAGTGCTGGCGGGAGGCAAACGAACACTGAAGCTTTCTTT
TRBJ2-7 TRBV5-1 many TRBD2 CASREGSSYEQYF TGCGCCAGCCGGGAGGGAAGCTCCTACGAGCAGTACTTC
TRBJ2-7 TRBV20-1 many TRBD2 CSAGSGTSYEQYF TGCAGTGCAGGGAGCGGGACCTCCTACGAGCAGTACTTC
TRBJ2-1 TRBV4-1 many TRBD1 CASSQDPTGANGQFF TGCGCCAGCAGCCAAGATCCGACAGGGGCCAATGGGCAGTTCTTC
TRBJ1-4 TRBV4-3 . . CASSLRRQTTNEKLFF TGCGCCAGCAGCCTCCGCAGACAGACAACTAATGAAAAACTGTTTTTT
TRBJ1-1 TRBV3-1 . TRBD1 CASSQTNPSRDRAPNTEAFF TGTGCCAGCAGCCAGACCAACCCCAGCCGGGACAGGGCCCCTAACACTGAAGCTTTCTTT
TRBJ2-3 TRBV21-1 many . CASSKKPTPRVDTQYF TGTGCCAGCAGCAAAAAACCTACCCCGAGGGTAGATACGCAGTATTTT
TRBJ2-1 TRBV24-1 many TRBD2 CATSGTSGSSYNEQFF TGTGCCACCAGCGGGACTAGCGGGTCGTCCTACAATGAGCAGTTCTTC
TRBJ1-1 TRBV5-4 . . CASSQNRWERTEAFF TGTGCCAGCAGCCAAAACAGGTGGGAGAGGACTGAAGCTTTCTTT
TRBJ2-1 TRBV30 many . CAWSVTESSYNEQFF TGTGCCTGGAGTGTTACCGAAAGCTCCTACAATGAGCAGTTCTTC
TRBJ2-7 TRBV7-6 many . CASSLDPHEQYF TGTGCCAGCAGCTTAGACCCCCACGAGCAGTACTTC
TRBJ2-5 TRBV2 many . CASSDGTRQETQYF TGTGCCAGCAGTGACGGGACAAGACAAGAGACCCAGTACTTC
TRBJ2-3 TRBV20-1 few TRBD2 CSASEVRGDSTDTQYF TGCAGTGCATCAGAGGTCCGGGGGGACAGCACAGATACGCAGTATTTT
TRBJ1-2 TRBV7-9 few . CASSLAVDYGYTF TGTGCCAGCAGCTTAGCGGTAGACTATGGCTACACCTTC
TRBJ2-1 TRBV29-1 many . CSVEGQESSYNEQFF TGCAGCGTTGAAGGTCAGGAGAGCTCCTACAATGAGCAGTTCTTC
TRBJ2-7 TRBV12-3/TRBV12-4 . TRBD1 CASSLGTGEYEQHF TGTGCCAGCAGTTTAGGGACAGGGGAGTACGAGCAGCACTTC
TRBJ2-1 TRBV19 once . CASSLLGGQGGANNEQFF TGTGCCAGTAGTTTGTTGGGCGGGCAAGGCGGAGCCAACAATGAGCAGTTCTTC